This T cell receptor (beta chain) was obtained from a study of control samples from healthy donors and cancer patients. The method was immunoSEQ multiplex PCR; TCRdb's version includes in-frame clones alone and lacks a portion of them. The sample contains some 51,000 clones, 88% of which appear only once. The CDR3 is made up of 15 amino acids. Trimming removed 6 bases from V and 2 bases from J, with 13 bases in between. The germline CDR1 and CDR2 sequences are MNHEY and SVGAGI. The sequence came from a man aged 45-60 years in good health. Sequencing was performed on blood. The V and J genes are TRBV6-5 and TRBJ2-2, with a weak D call TRBD2 (6 bases). CDR3 region: CASRGGSGNTGELFF. CDR3 sequence (DNA): TGTGCCAGCAGGGGTGGTAGCGGTAACACCGGGGAGCTGTTTTTT.